Sequencing of this T cell receptor beta chain was carried out in a study of molecular identifiers for immune sequencing clone quantification. The study's findings and limits: Molecules of identical TCR sharing a barcode could underestimate highly expanded clone sizes. Clones above 20 RNA copies contained over 99% of effector molecules and under 1% of naive molecules. Reports indicate spiked Jurkat TCR RNA from one cell could be found among 900,000 to 1,000,000 naive cells.

Preparation methods for the bulk TCR libraries were those previously described, with listed TCR primers. Each CDR3 protein gets one entry after TCRdb re-called the PCR reads with MiXCR. Altogether around 65,000 distinct CDR3 sequences are present, 15% to 20% being singletons, with the ten largest covering under 2%. In this sample, this clonotype turned up many times. No antigen is known for it. This CDR3 is 16 amino acids long. Deletions cut 5 bases from V and 1 base from J, with 16 bases between. Germline V CDR1 and CDR2: SEHNR, FQNEAQ (reference sequence). The origin of this receptor is a human donor in good health. Some libraries in this study had Jurkat cell RNA spiked in. The chain has TRBV7-9 and TRBJ2-3; D is unresolved. Sequenced material: naive CD8+ T cells from blood, with Jurkat cell RNA spiked in. Subset of the sample: FACS-sorted CD8+CD4-CCR7+CD45RA+ naive T cells. The CDR3 region is CASSTAELGGTDTQYF. CDR3 coding DNA: TGTGCCAGCAGCACCGCGGAGCTGGGTGGCACAGATACGCAGTATTTT.